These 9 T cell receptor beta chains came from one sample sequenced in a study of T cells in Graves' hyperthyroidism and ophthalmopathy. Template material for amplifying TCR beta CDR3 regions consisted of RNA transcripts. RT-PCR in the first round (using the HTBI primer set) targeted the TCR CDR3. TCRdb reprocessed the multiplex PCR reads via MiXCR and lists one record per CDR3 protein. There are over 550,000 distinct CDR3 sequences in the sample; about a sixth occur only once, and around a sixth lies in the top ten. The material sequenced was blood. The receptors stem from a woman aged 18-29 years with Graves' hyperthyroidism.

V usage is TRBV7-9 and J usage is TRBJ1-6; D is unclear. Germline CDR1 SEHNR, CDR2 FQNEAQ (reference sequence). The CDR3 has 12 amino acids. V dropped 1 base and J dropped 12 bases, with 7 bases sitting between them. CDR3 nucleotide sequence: TGTGCCAGCAGCTTAGGGTGGAGACCCCTCCACTTT. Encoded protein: CASSLGWRPLHF.

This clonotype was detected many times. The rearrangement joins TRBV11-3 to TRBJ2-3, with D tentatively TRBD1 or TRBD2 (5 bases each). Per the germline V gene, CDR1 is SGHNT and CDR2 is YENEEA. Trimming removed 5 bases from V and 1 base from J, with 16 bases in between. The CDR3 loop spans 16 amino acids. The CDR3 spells CASSQGRKVRTDTQYF. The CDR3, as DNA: TGTGCCAGCAGCCAGGGACGGAAGGTCCGCACAGATACGCAGTATTTT.

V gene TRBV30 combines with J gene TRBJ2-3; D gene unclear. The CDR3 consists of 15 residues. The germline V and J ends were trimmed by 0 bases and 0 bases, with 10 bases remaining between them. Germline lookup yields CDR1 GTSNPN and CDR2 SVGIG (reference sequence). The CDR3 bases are TGTGCCTGGAGTGTACTCTCCCCTAGCACAGATACGCAGTATTTT. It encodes CAWSVLSPSTDTQYF.

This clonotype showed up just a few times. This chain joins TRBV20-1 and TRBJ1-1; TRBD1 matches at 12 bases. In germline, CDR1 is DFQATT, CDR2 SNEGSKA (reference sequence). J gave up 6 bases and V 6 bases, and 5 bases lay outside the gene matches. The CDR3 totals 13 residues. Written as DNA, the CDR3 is TGCAGTGCCTATAGGGACAGGGGGCCTGAAGCTTTCTTT. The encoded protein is CSAYRDRGPEAFF.

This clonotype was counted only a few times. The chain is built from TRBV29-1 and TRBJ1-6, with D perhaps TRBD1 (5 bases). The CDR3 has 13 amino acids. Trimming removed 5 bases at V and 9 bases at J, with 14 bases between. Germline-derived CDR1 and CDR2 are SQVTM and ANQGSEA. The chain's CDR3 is CSVLTDGTSPLHF. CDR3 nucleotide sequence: TGCAGCGTTCTAACGGACGGGACTTCACCCCTCCACTTT.

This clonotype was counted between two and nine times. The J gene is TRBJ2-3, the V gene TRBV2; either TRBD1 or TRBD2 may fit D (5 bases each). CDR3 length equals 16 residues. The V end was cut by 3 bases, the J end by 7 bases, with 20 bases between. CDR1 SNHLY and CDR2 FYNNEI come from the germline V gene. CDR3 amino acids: CASSESGRILSNTQYF. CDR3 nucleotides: TGTGCCAGCAGTGAGTCAGGGAGAATCCTCTCAAATACGCAGTATTTT.

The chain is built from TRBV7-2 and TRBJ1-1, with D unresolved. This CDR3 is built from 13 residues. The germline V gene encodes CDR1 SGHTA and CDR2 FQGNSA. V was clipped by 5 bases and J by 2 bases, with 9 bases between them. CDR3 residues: CASSLHQNTEAFF. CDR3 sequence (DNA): TGTGCCAGCAGCCTACATCAAAACACTGAAGCTTTCTTT.

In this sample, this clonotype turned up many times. The CDR3 DNA is TGCAGTGCTAGAGGGACTAGCGGGGAGGACACAGATACGCAGTATTTT. It codes for CSARGTSGEDTDTQYF. J is TRBJ2-3 and V is TRBV20-1, with 12 bases lining up with TRBD2. The CDR3 extends over 16 amino acids. The V gene end was trimmed by 1 base and the J gene end by 2 bases; junction bases not matched to a gene: 4. CDR1 DFQATT and CDR2 SNEGSKA come from the germline V gene (reference sequence).

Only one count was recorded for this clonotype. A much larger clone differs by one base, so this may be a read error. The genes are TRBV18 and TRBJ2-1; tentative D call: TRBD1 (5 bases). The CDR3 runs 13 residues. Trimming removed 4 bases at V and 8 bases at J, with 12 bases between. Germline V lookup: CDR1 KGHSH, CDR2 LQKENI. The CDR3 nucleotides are TGTGCCAGCTCACAGGATTGGGGCGATGAGCAGTTCTTC. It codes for CASSQDWGDEQFF.